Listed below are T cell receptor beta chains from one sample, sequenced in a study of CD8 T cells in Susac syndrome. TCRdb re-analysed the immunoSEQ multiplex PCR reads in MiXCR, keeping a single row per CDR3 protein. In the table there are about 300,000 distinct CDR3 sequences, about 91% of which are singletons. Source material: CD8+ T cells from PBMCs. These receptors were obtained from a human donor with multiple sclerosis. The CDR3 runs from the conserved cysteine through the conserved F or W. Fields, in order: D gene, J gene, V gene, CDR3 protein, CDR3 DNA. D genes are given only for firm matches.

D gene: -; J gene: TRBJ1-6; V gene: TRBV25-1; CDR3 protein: CASSEYPDKNSPLHF; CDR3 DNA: TGTGCCAGCAGTGAATATCCGGACAAGAATTCACCCCTCCACTTT
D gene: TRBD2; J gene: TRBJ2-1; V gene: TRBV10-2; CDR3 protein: CASSESGLAGNNEQFF; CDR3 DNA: TGCGCCAGCAGTGAGTCGGGACTAGCGGGAAACAATGAGCAGTTCTTC
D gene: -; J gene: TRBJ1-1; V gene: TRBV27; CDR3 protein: CASNWQGLQDTEAFF; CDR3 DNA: TGTGCCAGCAATTGGCAGGGCCTACAGGACACTGAAGCTTTCTTT
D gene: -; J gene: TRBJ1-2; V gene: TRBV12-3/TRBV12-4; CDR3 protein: CASSPQGPNSYYGYTF; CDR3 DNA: TGTGCCAGCAGCCCACAGGGTCCAAACTCCTACTATGGCTACACCTTC
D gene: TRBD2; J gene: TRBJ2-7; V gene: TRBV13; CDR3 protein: CASSPLGGLAGGEQYF; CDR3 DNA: TGTGCCAGCAGTCCCCTGGGGGGACTAGCGGGAGGCGAGCAGTACTTC
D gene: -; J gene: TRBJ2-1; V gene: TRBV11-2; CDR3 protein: CASSFPVIEQFF; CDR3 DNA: TGTGCCAGCAGCTTCCCCGTTATTGAGCAGTTCTTC
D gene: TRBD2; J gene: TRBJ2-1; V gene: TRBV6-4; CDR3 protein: CASSDGLAGVGEQFF; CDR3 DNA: TGTGCCAGCAGTGACGGGCTAGCGGGAGTAGGTGAGCAGTTCTTC
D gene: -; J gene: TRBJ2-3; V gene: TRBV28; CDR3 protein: CASSLTSGFTDTQYF; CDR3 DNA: TGTGCCAGCAGTTTGACAAGCGGATTCACAGATACGCAGTATTTT
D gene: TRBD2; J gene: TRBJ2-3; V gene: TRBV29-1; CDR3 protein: CSVAGLAGTTSTDTQYF; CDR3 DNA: TGCAGCGTTGCAGGGCTAGCGGGAACAACTAGCACAGATACGCAGTATTTT
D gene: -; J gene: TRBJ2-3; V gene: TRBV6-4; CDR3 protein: CASTPHGTTQYF; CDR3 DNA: TGTGCCAGCACCCCGCATGGGACAACGCAGTATTTT
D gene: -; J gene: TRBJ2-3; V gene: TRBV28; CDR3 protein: CASSLVWGTDTQYF; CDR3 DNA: TGTGCCAGCAGTTTGGTTTGGGGAACAGATACGCAGTATTTT
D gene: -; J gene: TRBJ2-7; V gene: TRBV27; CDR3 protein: CASSWSGTVYEQYF; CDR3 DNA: TGTGCCAGCAGTTGGAGCGGGACAGTCTACGAGCAGTACTTC
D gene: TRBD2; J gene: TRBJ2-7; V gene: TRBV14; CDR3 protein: CASSPRLAERYEQYF; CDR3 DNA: TGTGCCAGCAGCCCGAGACTAGCGGAAAGATACGAGCAGTACTTC
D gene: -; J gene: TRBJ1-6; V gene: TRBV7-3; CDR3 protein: CASSLTGVSYNSPLHF; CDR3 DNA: TGTGCCAGCAGCTTAACCGGGGTCTCCTATAATTCACCCCTCCACTTT
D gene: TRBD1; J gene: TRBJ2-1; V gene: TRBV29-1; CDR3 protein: CSVAGTGVYNEQFF; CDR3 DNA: TGCAGCGTTGCCGGGACAGGAGTTTACAATGAGCAGTTCTTC
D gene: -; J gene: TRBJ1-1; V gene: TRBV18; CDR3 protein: CASSPEGGGTEAFF; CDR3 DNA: TGTGCCAGCTCACCGGAGGGTGGTGGGACTGAAGCTTTCTTT
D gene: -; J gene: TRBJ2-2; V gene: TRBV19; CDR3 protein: CASSMGFRSPGELFF; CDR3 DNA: TGTGCCAGTAGTATGGGCTTTCGGTCCCCCGGGGAGCTGTTTTTT
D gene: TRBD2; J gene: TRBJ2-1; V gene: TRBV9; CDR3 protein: CASSDGLAGAVLPYNEQFF; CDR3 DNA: TGTGCCAGCAGCGACGGACTAGCGGGGGCCGTCCTACCGTACAATGAGCAGTTCTTC
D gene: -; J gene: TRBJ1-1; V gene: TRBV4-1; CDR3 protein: CASSLGHGDTEAFF; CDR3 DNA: TGCGCCAGCAGCCTGGGACATGGGGACACTGAAGCTTTCTTT
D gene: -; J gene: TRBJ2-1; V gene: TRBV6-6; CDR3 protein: CASSNPLTLYNEQFF; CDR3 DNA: TGTGCCAGCAGTAACCCGTTGACCCTCTACAATGAGCAGTTCTTC
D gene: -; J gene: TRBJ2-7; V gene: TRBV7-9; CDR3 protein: CASGLEQYF; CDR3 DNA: TGTGCCAGCGGGCTCGAGCAGTACTTC